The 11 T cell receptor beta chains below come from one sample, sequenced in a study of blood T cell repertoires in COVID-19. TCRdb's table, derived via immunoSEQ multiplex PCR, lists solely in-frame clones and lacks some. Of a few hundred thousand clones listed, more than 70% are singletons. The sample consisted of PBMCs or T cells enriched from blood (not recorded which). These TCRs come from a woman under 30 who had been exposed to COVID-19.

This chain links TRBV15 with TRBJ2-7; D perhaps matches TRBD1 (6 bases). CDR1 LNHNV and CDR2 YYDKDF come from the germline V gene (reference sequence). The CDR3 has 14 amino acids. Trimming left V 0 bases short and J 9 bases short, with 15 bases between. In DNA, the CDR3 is TGTGCCACCAGCAGAGATTGGGGCATCAGGGGGCAGTACTTC. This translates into CATSRDWGIRGQYF.

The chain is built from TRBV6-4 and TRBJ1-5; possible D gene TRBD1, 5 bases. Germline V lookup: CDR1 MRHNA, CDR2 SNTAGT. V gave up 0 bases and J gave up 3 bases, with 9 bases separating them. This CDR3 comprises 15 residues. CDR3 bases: TGTGCCAGCAGTGACTCGAGCGGGGCCAATCAGCCCCAGCATTTT. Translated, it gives CASSDSSGANQPQHF.

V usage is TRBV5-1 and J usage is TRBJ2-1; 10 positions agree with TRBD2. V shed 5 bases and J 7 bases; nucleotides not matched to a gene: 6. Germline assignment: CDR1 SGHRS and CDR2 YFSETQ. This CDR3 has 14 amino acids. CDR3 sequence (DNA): TGCGCCAGCAGTTCTAGCGGGAGTAAGAATGAGCAGTTCTTC. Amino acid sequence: CASSSSGSKNEQFF. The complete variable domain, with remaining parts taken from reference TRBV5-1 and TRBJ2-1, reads KAGVTQTPRYLIKTRGQQVTLSCSPISGHRSVSWYQQTPGQGLQFLFEYFSETQRNKGNFPGRFSGRQFSNSRSEMNVSTLELGDSALYLCASSSSGSKNEQFFGPGTRLTVL.

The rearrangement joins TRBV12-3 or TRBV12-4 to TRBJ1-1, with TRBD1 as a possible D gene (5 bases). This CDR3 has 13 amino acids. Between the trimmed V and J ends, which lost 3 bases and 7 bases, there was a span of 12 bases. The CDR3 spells CASSLEGWGEAFF. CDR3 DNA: TGTGCCAGCAGTTTGGAGGGGTGGGGTGAAGCTTTCTTT.

CDR3 DNA: TGTGCCAGCAGCTTAGGGGCGGGGGACTACTACGAGCAGTACTTC. It codes for CASSLGAGDYYEQYF. This chain connects TRBV7-2 to TRBJ2-7; 7 positions agree with TRBD2. CDR3 size: 15 residues. CDR1 is SGHTA and CDR2 is FQGNSA in the germline V gene. V gave up 1 base and J gave up 3 bases; unmatched junction bases: 6. The full variable domain, with the rest looked up from reference TRBV7-2 and TRBJ2-7, is GAGVSQSPSNKVTEKGKDVELRCDPISGHTALYWYRQSLGQGLEFLIYFQGNSAPDKSGLPSDRFSAERTGGSVSTLTIQRTQQEDSAVYLCASSLGAGDYYEQYFGPGTRLTVT.

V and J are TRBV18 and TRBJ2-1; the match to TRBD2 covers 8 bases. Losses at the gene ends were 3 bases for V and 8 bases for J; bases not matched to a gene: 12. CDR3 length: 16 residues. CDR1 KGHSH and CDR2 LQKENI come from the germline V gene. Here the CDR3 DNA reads TGTGCCAGCTCACCGAGCGGGGGCGGGATCATCGATGAGCAGTTCTTC. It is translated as CASSPSGGGIIDEQFF.

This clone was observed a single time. CDR3 amino acids: CASSPVTGGRSPLHF. In nucleotides, the CDR3 is TGTGCCAGCAGTCCCGTGACAGGGGGGAGGTCACCCCTCCACTTT. The J gene is TRBJ1-6, the V gene TRBV6-5; 9 nucleotides match TRBD1. The CDR3 consists of 15 residues. The trim removed 5 bases at V and 10 bases at J, leaving 9 bases unmatched. Germline CDR1 MNHEY, CDR2 SVGAGI.

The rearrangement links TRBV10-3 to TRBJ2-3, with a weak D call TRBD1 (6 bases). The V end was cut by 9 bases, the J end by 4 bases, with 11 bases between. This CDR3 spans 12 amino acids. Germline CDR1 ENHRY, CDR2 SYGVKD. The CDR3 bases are TGTGCCATGGACAGTGGGGCAGATACGCAGTATTTT. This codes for CAMDSGADTQYF.

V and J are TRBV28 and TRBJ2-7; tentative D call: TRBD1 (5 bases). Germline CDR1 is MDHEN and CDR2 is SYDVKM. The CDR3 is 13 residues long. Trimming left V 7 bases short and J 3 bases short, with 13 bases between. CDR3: CASTPSGFYEQYF. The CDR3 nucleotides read TGTGCCAGCACTCCTTCAGGGTTCTACGAGCAGTACTTC.

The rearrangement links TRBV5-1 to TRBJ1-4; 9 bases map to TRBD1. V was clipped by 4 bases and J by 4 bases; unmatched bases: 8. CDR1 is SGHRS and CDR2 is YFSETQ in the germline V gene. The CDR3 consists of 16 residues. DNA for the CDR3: TGCGCCAGCAGCCCCGGACAGGGGCAAGATAATGAAAAACTGTTTTTT. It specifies CASSPGQGQDNEKLFF.

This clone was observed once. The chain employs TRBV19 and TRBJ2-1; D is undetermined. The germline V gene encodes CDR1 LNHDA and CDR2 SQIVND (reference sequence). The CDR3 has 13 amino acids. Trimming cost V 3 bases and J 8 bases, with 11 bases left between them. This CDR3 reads CASSIIGLDEQFF. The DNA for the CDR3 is TGTGCCAGTAGTATTATCGGTTTGGATGAGCAGTTCTTC.